This T cell receptor beta chain was sequenced for a study of cytomegalovirus exposure and HLA in healthy donors. The CDR3 covers 16 residues. The germline V gene encodes CDR1 SGHRS and CDR2 YFSETQ. V was trimmed by 1 base and J by 3 bases, leaving 16 bases between them. PCR employed 60 Vbeta and 13 Jbeta primers. Assay: immunoSEQ multiplex PCR; the TCRdb copy retains only in-frame clones and omits some. The sample lists about 130,000 clones, about 10% occurring once. Regarding donors, all were healthy bone marrow donors. Study outcomes and limitations: It was likely that a cluster of highly shared sequence variants was a sequencing artifact.

Points on this clone: Its antigen is currently unknown.

The receptor comes from a middle-aged man in good health and CMV-seronegative. Sequencing was done on a sample of PBMCs. This chain connects TRBV5-1 to TRBJ2-5; tentative D call: TRBD1 (6 bases). The CDR3 nucleotides are TGCGCCAGCAGCTTGACGACCGGGACAACTAAAGAGACCCAGTACTTC. This codes for CASSLTTGTTKETQYF.